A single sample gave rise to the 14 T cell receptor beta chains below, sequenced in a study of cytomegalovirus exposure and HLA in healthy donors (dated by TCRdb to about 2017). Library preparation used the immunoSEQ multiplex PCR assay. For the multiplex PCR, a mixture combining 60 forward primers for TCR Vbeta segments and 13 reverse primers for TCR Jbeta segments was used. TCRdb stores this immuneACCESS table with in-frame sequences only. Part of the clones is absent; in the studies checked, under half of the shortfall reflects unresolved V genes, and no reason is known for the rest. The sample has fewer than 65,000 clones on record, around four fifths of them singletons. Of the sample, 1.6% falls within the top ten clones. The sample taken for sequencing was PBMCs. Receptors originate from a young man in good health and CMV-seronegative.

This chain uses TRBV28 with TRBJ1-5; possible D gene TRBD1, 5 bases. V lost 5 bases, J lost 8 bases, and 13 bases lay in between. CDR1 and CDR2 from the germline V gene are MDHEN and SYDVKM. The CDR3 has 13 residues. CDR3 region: CASSPHRYEPQHF. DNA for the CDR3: TGTGCCAGCAGTCCCCACAGGTACGAGCCCCAGCATTTT.

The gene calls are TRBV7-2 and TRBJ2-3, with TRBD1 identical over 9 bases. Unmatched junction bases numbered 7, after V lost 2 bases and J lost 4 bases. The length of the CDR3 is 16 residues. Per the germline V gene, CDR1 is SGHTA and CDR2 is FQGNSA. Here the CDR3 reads CASSLSGTGIPDTQYF. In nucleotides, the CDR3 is TGTGCCAGCAGCTTATCTGGGACAGGGATACCAGATACGCAGTATTTT.

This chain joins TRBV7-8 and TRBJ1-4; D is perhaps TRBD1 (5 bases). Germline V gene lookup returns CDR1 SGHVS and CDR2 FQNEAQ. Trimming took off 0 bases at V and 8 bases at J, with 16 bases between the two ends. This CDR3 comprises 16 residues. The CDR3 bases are TGTGCCAGCAGCTTAGCGGGTCGGCAGGGCGCCGAAAAACTGTTTTTT. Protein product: CASSLAGRQGAEKLFF.

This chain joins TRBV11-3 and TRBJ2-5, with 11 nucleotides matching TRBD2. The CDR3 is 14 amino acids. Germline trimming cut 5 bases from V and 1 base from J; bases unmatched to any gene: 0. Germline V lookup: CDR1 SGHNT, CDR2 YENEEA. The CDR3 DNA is TGTGCCAGCAGCACTAGCGGGAGCCAAGAGACCCAGTACTTC. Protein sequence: CASSTSGSQETQYF.

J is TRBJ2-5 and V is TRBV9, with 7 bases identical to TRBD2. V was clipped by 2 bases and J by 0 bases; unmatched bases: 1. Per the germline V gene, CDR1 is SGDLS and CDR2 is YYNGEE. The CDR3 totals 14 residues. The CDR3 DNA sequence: TGTGCCAGCAGCGTCGGACTAGACCAAGAGACCCAGTACTTC. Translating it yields CASSVGLDQETQYF.

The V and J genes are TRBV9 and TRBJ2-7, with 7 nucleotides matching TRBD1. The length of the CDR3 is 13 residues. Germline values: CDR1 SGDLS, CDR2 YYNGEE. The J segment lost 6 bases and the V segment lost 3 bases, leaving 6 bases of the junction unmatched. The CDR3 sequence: CASSARDSAEQYF. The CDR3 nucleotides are TGTGCCAGCAGCGCCCGGGACAGCGCCGAGCAGTACTTC.

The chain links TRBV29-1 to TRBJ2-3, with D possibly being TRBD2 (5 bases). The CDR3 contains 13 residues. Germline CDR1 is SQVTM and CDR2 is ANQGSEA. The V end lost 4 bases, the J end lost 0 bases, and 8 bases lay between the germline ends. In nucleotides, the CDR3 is TGCAGCGTTGCCCGGACTAGCACAGATACGCAGTATTTT. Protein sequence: CSVARTSTDTQYF.

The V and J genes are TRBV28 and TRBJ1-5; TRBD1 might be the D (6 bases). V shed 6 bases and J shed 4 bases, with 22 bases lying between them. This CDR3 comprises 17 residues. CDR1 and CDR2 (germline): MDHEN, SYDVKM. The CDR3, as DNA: TGTGCCAGCAGCCGCCTACAGGGCCGCCGACGAAATCAGCCCCAGCATTTT. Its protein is CASSRLQGRRRNQPQHF.

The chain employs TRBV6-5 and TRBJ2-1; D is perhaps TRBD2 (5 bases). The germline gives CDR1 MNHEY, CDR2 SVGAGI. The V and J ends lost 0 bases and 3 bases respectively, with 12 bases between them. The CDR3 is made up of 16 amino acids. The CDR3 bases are TGTGCCAGCAGTTACTCATCGAGGGTTAGCTACAATGAGCAGTTCTTC. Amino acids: CASSYSSRVSYNEQFF.

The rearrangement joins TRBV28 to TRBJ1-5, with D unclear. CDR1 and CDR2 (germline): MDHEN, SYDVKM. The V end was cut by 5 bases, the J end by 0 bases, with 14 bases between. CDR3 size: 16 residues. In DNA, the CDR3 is TGTGCCAGCAGTGGCGGCCCGGTTTTTAGCAATCAGCCCCAGCATTTT. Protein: CASSGGPVFSNQPQHF.

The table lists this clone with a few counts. DNA for the CDR3: TGTGCCAGCAGGCTGAGACTAGATTCGTACAATGAGCAGTTCTTC. It specifies CASRLRLDSYNEQFF. This chain links TRBV6-1 with TRBJ2-1; a weak D match, TRBD2 (6 bases). Looked up from germline, CDR1 is MNHNS and CDR2 is SASEGT. The CDR3 runs to 15 residues. V was pared by 6 bases and J by 4 bases, with 16 bases between.

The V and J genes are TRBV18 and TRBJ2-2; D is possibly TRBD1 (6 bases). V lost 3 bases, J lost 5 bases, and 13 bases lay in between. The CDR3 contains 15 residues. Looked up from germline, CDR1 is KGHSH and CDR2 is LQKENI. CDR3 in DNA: TGTGCCAGCTCACCCGCTGGACAGCTGACCGGGGAGCTGTTTTTT. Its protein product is CASSPAGQLTGELFF. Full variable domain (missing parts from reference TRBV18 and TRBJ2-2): NAGVMQNPRHLVRRRGQEARLRCSPMKGHSHVYWYRQLPEEGLKFMVYLQKENIIDESGMPKERFSAEFPKEGPSILRIQQVVRGDSAAYFCASSPAGQLTGELFFGEGSRLTVL.

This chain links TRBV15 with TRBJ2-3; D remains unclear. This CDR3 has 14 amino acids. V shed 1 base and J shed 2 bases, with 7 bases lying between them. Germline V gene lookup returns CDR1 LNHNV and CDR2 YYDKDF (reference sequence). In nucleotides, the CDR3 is TGTGCCACCAGCAGAGCACAGATCACAGATACGCAGTATTTT. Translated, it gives CATSRAQITDTQYF.

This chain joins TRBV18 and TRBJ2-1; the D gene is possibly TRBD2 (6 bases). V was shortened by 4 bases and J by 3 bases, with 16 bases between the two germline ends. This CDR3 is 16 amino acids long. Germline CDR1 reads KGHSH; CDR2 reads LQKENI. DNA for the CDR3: TGTGCCAGCTCACGGGTCACGGGGGAGGACTACAATGAGCAGTTCTTC. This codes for CASSRVTGEDYNEQFF.